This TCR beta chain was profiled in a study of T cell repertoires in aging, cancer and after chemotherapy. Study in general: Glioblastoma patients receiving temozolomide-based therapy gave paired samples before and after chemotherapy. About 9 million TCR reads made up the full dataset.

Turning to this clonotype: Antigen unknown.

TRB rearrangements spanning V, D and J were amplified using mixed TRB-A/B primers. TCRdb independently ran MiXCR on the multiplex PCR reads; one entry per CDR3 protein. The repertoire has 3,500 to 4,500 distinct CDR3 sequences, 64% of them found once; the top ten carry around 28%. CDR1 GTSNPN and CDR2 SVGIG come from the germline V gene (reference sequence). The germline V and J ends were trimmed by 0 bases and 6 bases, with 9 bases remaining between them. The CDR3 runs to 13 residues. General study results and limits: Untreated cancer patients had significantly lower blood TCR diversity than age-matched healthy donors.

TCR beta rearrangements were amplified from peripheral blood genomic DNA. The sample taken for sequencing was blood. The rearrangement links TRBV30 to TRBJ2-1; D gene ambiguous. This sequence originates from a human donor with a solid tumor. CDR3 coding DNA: TGTGCCTGGAGTGTATTGCTGAGCAATGAGCAGTTCTTC. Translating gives CAWSVLLSNEQFF.